This T cell receptor (beta chain) was identified during a study of T cell responses to AZD1222 COVID-19 vaccine. The length of the CDR3 is 15 residues. Germline V gene lookup returns CDR1 SGHRS and CDR2 YFSETQ. V lost 0 bases and J lost 5, with 14 bases in between. The assay was immunoSEQ multiplex PCR, and TCRdb's table has in-frame clones only and misses some. The sample holds approximately 70,000 clones, about 80% seen once. The count of this clone is one. The sequence was collected from an adult who received the AZD1222 COVID-19 vaccine. V is TRBV5-1 and J is TRBJ1-1, with no clear D. The sample was peripheral blood, taken 28 days after the second AZD1222 dose. Written as DNA, the CDR3 is TGCGCCAGCAGCTTGGAGTTGGGTAGGTGGACTGAAGCTTTCTTT. Translation gives CASSLELGRWTEAFF. Filled out from reference TRBV5-1 and TRBJ1-1, the complete variable domain reads KAGVTQTPRYLIKTRGQQVTLSCSPISGHRSVSWYQQTPGQGLQFLFEYFSETQRNKGNFPGRFSGRQFSNSRSEMNVSTLELGDSALYLCASSLELGRWTEAFFGQGTRLTVV.